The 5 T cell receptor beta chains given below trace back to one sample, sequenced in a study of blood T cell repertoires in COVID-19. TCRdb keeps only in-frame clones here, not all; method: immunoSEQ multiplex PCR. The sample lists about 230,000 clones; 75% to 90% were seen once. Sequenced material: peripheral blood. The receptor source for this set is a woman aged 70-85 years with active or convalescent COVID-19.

The CDR3 sequence is CSVLRGGSYNEQFF. The CDR3 DNA sequence: TGCAGCGTTTTGCGGGGGGGGTCCTACAATGAGCAGTTCTTC. The chain couples TRBV29-1 to TRBJ2-1, with 9 positions matching TRBD2. Germline V gene lookup returns CDR1 SQVTM and CDR2 ANQGSEA. J gave up 1 base and V 5 bases, and 3 bases lay outside the gene matches. The CDR3 runs 14 residues.

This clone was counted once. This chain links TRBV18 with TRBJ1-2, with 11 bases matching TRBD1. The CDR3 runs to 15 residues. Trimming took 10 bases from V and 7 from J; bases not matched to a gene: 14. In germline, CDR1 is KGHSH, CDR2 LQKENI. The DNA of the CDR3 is TGTGCCACCGGGACAGGGGGGCCCGGATCGGGTGGCTACACCTTC. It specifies CATGTGGPGSGGYTF.

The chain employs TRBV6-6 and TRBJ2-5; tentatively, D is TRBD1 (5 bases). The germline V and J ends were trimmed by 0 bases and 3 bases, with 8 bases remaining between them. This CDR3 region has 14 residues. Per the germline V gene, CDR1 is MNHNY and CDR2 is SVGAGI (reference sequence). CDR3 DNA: TGTGCCAGCAGTTACTCGTTCAGGGAAGAGACCCAGTACTTC. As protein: CASSYSFREETQYF.

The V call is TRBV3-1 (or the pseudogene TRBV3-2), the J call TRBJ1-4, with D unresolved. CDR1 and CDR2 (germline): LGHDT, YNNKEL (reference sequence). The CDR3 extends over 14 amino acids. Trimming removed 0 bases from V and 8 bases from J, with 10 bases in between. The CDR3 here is CASSQDLEEEKLFF. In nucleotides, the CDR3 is TGTGCCAGCAGCCAAGATCTTGAAGAGGAAAAACTGTTTTTT.

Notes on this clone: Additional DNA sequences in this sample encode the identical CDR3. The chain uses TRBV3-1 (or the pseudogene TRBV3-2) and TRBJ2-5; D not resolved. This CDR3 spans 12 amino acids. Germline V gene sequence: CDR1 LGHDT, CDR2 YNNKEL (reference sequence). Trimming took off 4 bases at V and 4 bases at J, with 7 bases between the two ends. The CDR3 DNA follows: TGTGCCAGCAGCCCCACCGGAGAGACCCAGTACTTC. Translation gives CASSPTGETQYF.